One and the same sample provided the 3 T cell receptor beta chains below, sequenced in a study of blood T cells in healthy people across ages. It was with a sample-barcoded 5' primer and a J-beta primer mix that a second PCR of roughly 7 to 12 cycles was run. TCRdb itself ran the 5' RACE reads through MiXCR, one entry per CDR3 protein. This table holds around 1.5 million distinct CDR3 sequences, roughly 40% found once. The sequenced sample consisted of blood. Receptors originate from a woman younger than 30 in good health.

The table lists this clonotype with a few counts. The genes are TRBV29-1 and TRBJ2-3; D gene unclear. CDR1 is SQVTM, CDR2 ANQGSEA, per germline. The CDR3 is 14 amino acids. Trimming removed 4 bases at V and 1 base at J, with 12 bases between. DNA for the CDR3: TGCAGCGTTGTCGATGACACAGGCACAGATACGCAGTATTTT. Amino acids: CSVVDDTGTDTQYF.

Here the CDR3 reads CASSYSPAGGFQETQYF. The CDR3 region has the DNA TGTGCCAGCAGTTACTCCCCAGCGGGAGGGTTCCAAGAGACCCAGTACTTC. The chain links TRBV6-5 to TRBJ2-5, with 10 bases that match TRBD2. Trimming cost V 0 bases and J 1 base; bases outside gene matches: 5. The germline CDR1 and CDR2 sequences are MNHEY and SVGAGI. The CDR3 consists of 17 residues.

The rearrangement uses TRBV27 and TRBJ2-1; no definite D call. Germline V CDR1 and CDR2: MNHEY, SMNVEV (reference sequence). Trimming shortened V by 6 bases and J by 0 bases, and 15 bases separated the two germline ends. This CDR3 spans 16 amino acids. The CDR3 sequence is CASSFDWLSSYNEQFF. CDR3 bases: TGTGCCAGCAGCTTTGACTGGCTGAGCTCCTACAATGAGCAGTTCTTC.